A single sample gave rise to the 25 T cell receptor beta chains below, sequenced in a study of T cells in Graves' hyperthyroidism and ophthalmopathy. TCR beta CDR3 regions were amplified from RNA transcripts. The study used the HTBI primer set for a first-round RT-PCR of the TCR CDR3. TCRdb itself ran the multiplex PCR reads through MiXCR, one entry per CDR3 protein. Seen here are 560,000 or so distinct CDR3 sequences, just under 20% observed once, and the top ten hold about half. The material sequenced was blood. The receptors were sampled from a man aged 40-49 years with Graves' ophthalmopathy.

This clonotype showed up just a few times. The rearrangement links TRBV3-1 to TRBJ2-7; 9 bases match TRBD1. Germline CDR1 LGHDT, CDR2 YNNKEL (reference sequence). The CDR3 covers 15 residues. The junction had 8 bases not matched to a gene; V was cut back by 2 bases and J by 6 bases. The CDR3 here is CASSQWGQGEGEQYF. CDR3 sequence (DNA): TGTGCCAGCAGCCAATGGGGACAGGGAGAAGGCGAGCAGTACTTC.

This clonotype has more than one count but fewer than ten. The V and J genes are TRBV15 and TRBJ2-1, with a tentative D call TRBD1 (6 bases). V gave up 2 bases and J gave up 9 bases, with 20 bases separating them. This CDR3 contains 16 residues. Germline V gene data show CDR1 as LNHNV and CDR2 as YYDKDF (reference sequence). The CDR3 DNA reads TGTGCCACCAGCAGACCAGGGGACATCCTCCGGGGTGAGCAGTTCTTC. Amino acid sequence: CATSRPGDILRGEQFF.

This clonotype has a single count. The CDR3 sequence: CASADSQETQYF. DNA of the CDR3: TGTGCCAGCGCTGACAGCCAAGAGACCCAGTACTTC. The chain links TRBV6-4 to TRBJ2-5; tentatively, D is TRBD1 (5 bases). V was cut by 8 bases and J by 1 base, with 8 bases left in between. The CDR3 sequence is 12 residues long. Germline V gene sequence: CDR1 MRHNA, CDR2 SNTAGT.

This clonotype was seen at least ten times. The chain combines TRBV28 with TRBJ2-7; 9 bases map to TRBD2. The germline CDR1 and CDR2 sequences are MDHEN and SYDVKM. This CDR3 is 14 amino acids long. After removal of 4 bases from V and 3 bases from J, the junction contained 4 bases not matched to a gene. The CDR3 loop reads CASSWTSALYEQYF. The CDR3 coding sequence is TGTGCCAGCAGTTGGACTAGCGCCCTCTACGAGCAGTACTTC.

This clonotype was counted a few times. The chain combines TRBV20-1 with TRBJ2-4, with 8 nucleotides matching TRBD2. Germline values: CDR1 DFQATT, CDR2 SNEGSKA (reference sequence). The CDR3 covers 20 residues. Trimming removed 0 bases from V and 1 base from J; junction bases left unmatched: 17. Here the CDR3 DNA reads TGCAGTGCTAGAGAGAATAAGGCGGGGGGTTTCTGGGGTGCCAAAAACATTCAGTACTTC. Its protein product is CSARENKAGGFWGAKNIQYF.

This clonotype was found many times. The chain employs TRBV11-3 and TRBJ1-1; D unresolved. The V end lost 4 bases, the J end lost 5 bases, and 8 bases lay between the germline ends. The CDR3 runs 12 residues. Germline V lookup: CDR1 SGHNT, CDR2 YENEEA. The CDR3 is CASSSIGTEAFF. CDR3 DNA sequence: TGTGCCAGCAGCTCCATTGGGACTGAAGCTTTCTTT.

The chain links TRBV10-3 to TRBJ2-2, with a possible D match to TRBD2 (5 bases). The length of the CDR3 is 17 residues. Germline values: CDR1 ENHRY, CDR2 SYGVKD. V was pared by 8 bases and J by 2 bases, with 21 bases between. CDR3 region: CAIGRAPRTVNTGELFF. CDR3 bases: TGTGCCATCGGGCGAGCGCCACGGACTGTTAACACCGGGGAGCTGTTTTTT.

This clonotype was counted many times. CDR3 protein: CASSATALGTDTQYF. In DNA, the CDR3 is TGTGCCAGCAGCGCGACAGCCCTAGGCACAGATACGCAGTATTTT. V usage is TRBV28 and J usage is TRBJ2-3; D perhaps matches TRBD1 (5 bases). V lost 6 bases and J lost 1, with 14 bases in between. Germline assignment: CDR1 MDHEN and CDR2 SYDVKM. The CDR3 has 15 amino acids.

The gene calls are TRBV6-6 and TRBJ1-5, with a possible D match to TRBD1 (5 bases). Germline values: CDR1 MNHNY, CDR2 SVGAGI (reference sequence). This CDR3 comprises 18 residues. Trimming pared 2 bases from V and 1 base from J, leaving 18 bases between. The CDR3 loop is CASSYPREGRLSNQPQHF. The CDR3 DNA reads TGTGCCAGCAGTTACCCGCGGGAGGGACGCCTCAGCAATCAGCCCCAGCATTTT.

The V and J genes are TRBV28 and TRBJ2-7; D not resolved. Germline V gene lookup returns CDR1 MDHEN and CDR2 SYDVKM. Between the trimmed V and J ends, which lost 8 bases and 7 bases, there was a span of 15 bases. CDR3 size: 12 residues. The CDR3 DNA reads as TGTGCCAGCGGTATCGAGTTGGGGGAGCAGTACTTC. Translated, it gives CASGIELGEQYF.

This clonotype was recorded many times. The V and J genes are TRBV11-2 and TRBJ2-1, with TRBD2 as a possible D gene (6 bases). CDR1 is SGHAT, CDR2 FQNNGV, per germline. The CDR3 loop spans 13 amino acids. Trimming shortened V by 8 bases and J by 3 bases, and 11 bases separated the two germline ends. DNA for the CDR3: TGTGCCAGCGCCGGGGGTAACTACAATGAGCAGTTCTTC. Amino acids: CASAGGNYNEQFF.

This clonotype was recorded a few times. This chain uses TRBV19 with TRBJ2-2; perhaps TRBD2 as D (6 bases). The CDR3 has 14 amino acids. With 5 bases removed from V and 7 bases from J, the gap between germline ends came to 14 bases. Per the germline V gene, CDR1 is LNHDA and CDR2 is SQIVND (reference sequence). CDR3 sequence: CASSVSGFDGELFF. CDR3 coding DNA: TGTGCCAGTAGTGTTAGCGGTTTCGACGGGGAGCTGTTTTTT.

This clonotype came up many times. The chain uses TRBV3-1 and TRBJ2-2; the match to TRBD2 covers 12 bases. After removal of 0 bases from V and 0 bases from J, the junction contained 11 bases not matched to a gene. Germline CDR1 and CDR2: LGHDT and YNNKEL (reference sequence). The length of the CDR3 is 21 residues. CDR3 protein: CASSQDLTSGRPTPNTGELFF. In DNA form, the CDR3 reads TGTGCCAGCAGCCAAGACCTCACTAGCGGGAGGCCCACTCCGAACACCGGGGAGCTGTTTTTT.

This clonotype was detected a few times. V usage is TRBV20-1 and J usage is TRBJ2-3; D is possibly TRBD2 (5 bases). V was cut by 2 bases and J by 4 bases, with 7 bases left in between. Germline loops: CDR1 DFQATT, CDR2 SNEGSKA (reference sequence). This CDR3 spans 12 amino acids. The CDR3 DNA reads TGCAGTGCTAGAAGCGGATCAGATACGCAGTATTTT. This translates into CSARSGSDTQYF.

The V and J genes are TRBV3-1 and TRBJ1-3; D is uncertain. The CDR3 consists of 13 residues. Germline CDR1 and CDR2: LGHDT and YNNKEL (reference sequence). Trimming stripped 1 base from V and 6 bases from J, with 7 bases between. The CDR3 DNA reads as TGTGCCAGCAGCCAAGGGCCCGAAAACACCATATATTTT. This codes for CASSQGPENTIYF.

This clonotype was seen a handful of times. This chain joins TRBV28 and TRBJ2-2; possible D gene TRBD2, 5 bases. The CDR3 consists of 20 residues. Trimming left V 4 bases short and J 0 bases short, with 24 bases between. The V gene's germline CDR1 is MDHEN and CDR2 SYDVKM. The CDR3 region has the DNA TGTGCCAGCAGTTATACCACATGGGGAGCCCAATACGCGAACACCGGGGAGCTGTTTTTT. Its protein is CASSYTTWGAQYANTGELFF.

In this sample, this clonotype turned up a few times. The genes are TRBV13 and TRBJ2-6; D may be TRBD1 or TRBD2 (6 bases each). The ends were cut back, 0 bases at V and 1 base at J, with 10 bases in the middle. Looked up from germline, CDR1 is PRHDT and CDR2 is FYEKMQ (reference sequence). This CDR3 spans 17 amino acids. The CDR3 bases are TGTGCCAGCAGCTTAGGGGGGGGCCCATCTGGGGCCAACGTCCTGACTTTC. Translation: CASSLGGGPSGANVLTF. Full variable domain (missing parts from reference TRBV13 and TRBJ2-6): AAGVIQSPRHLIKEKRETATLKCYPIPRHDTVYWYQQGPGQDPQFLISFYEKMQSDKGSIPDRFSAQQFSDYHSELNMSSLELGDSALYFCASSLGGGPSGANVLTFGAGSRLTVL.

This clonotype has only a few counts. V usage is TRBV9 and J usage is TRBJ1-1; 11 bases fit TRBD1. The CDR3 contains 16 residues. Germline assignment: CDR1 SGDLS and CDR2 YYNGEE. J was trimmed by 3 bases and V by 3 bases; bases with no gene match: 7. CDR3 in DNA: TGTGCCAGCAGCGGGCGGACAGGGGGCTTCGACACTGAAGCTTTCTTT. It is translated as CASSGRTGGFDTEAFF.

In its sample, this clonotype was seen a few times. The V gene is TRBV3-2, the J gene TRBJ2-2; the table's TRBD1 call for D was not verified on the DNA. TRBV3-2 is a listed pseudogene. The CDR3 consists of 18 residues. The CDR3 coding sequence is TGTGCCAGCAGCCACAAATTATCCAGGGGGGCGAACACCGGGGAGCTGTTTTTT. It encodes CASSHKLSRGANTGELFF.

This clonotype has only a few counts. The chain has TRBV19 and TRBJ2-5, with a weak D call TRBD1 (5 bases). This CDR3 is built from 15 residues. Germline CDR1 LNHDA, CDR2 SQIVND (reference sequence). V was trimmed by 5 bases and J by 4 bases, leaving 17 bases between them. Written as DNA, the CDR3 is TGTGCCAGTAGTGTGGGGCAGGCAACAGGAGAGACCCAGTACTTC. Translating it yields CASSVGQATGETQYF.

V gene TRBV30 combines with J gene TRBJ1-2, with 7 bases identical to TRBD1. With V trimmed by 2 bases and J by 4 bases, 10 bases remained unmatched. The germline V gene has CDR1 GTSNPN and CDR2 SVGIG (reference sequence). This CDR3 is 15 amino acids long. CDR3 sequence reads: CAWSSDRYKVYGYTF. The CDR3, as DNA: TGTGCCTGGAGTTCGGACAGGTACAAAGTCTATGGCTACACCTTC.

This clonotype was picked up many times. The chain employs TRBV3-1 and TRBJ2-2; 7 positions agree with TRBD2. Trimming removed 0 bases from V and 4 bases from J; junction bases left unmatched: 11. CDR3 size: 18 residues. In germline, CDR1 is LGHDT, CDR2 YNNKEL (reference sequence). The CDR3 sequence: CASSQEGRLASGTGELFF. The CDR3 DNA reads TGTGCCAGCAGCCAAGAGGGCAGACTAGCTTCGGGCACCGGGGAGCTGTTTTTT.

This clonotype occurred many times. The gene calls are TRBV30 and TRBJ1-1, with TRBD1 matching 7 bases. Germline V gives CDR1 GTSNPN, CDR2 SVGIG (reference sequence). The length of the CDR3 is 14 residues. Trimming at V came to 4 bases and at J to 1 base, leaving 6 bases not matched to a gene. The CDR3 region is CAWTTGARNTEAFF. CDR3 nucleotides: TGTGCCTGGACTACAGGGGCCCGGAACACTGAAGCTTTCTTT.

The chain recombines TRBV6-2 or TRBV6-3 with TRBJ2-2; the D gene is possibly TRBD2 (6 bases). The CDR3 is made up of 14 amino acids. The ends were cut back, 6 bases at V and 7 bases at J, with 15 bases in the middle. CDR1 MNHEY and CDR2 SVGEGT come from the germline V gene. The CDR3 region has the DNA TGTGCCAGCAGGGAGGGCCTTGGGGGCGGGGAGCTGTTTTTT. Encoded protein: CASREGLGGGELFF.

This clonotype was seen more than once but under ten times. The V gene is TRBV20-1, the J gene TRBJ2-7, with TRBD1 matching 9 bases. Unmatched junction bases numbered 3, after V lost 6 bases and J lost 3 bases. CDR1 is DFQATT, CDR2 SNEGSKA, per germline (reference sequence). There are 12 residues in the CDR3. CDR3 sequence: CSAQGANYEQYF. The CDR3 DNA sequence: TGCAGTGCACAGGGGGCCAACTACGAGCAGTACTTC.